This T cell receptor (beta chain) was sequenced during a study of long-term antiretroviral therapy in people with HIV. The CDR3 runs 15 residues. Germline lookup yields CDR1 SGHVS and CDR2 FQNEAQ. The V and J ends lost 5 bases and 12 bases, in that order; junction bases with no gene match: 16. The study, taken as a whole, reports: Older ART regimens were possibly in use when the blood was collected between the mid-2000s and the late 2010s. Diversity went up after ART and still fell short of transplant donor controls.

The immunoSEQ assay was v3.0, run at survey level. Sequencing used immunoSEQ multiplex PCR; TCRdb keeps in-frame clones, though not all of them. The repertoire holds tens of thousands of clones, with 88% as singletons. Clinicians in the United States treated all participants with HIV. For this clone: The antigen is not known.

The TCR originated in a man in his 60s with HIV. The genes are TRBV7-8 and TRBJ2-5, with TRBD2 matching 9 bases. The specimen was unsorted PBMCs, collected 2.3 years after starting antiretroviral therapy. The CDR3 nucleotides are TGTGCCAGCAGCACAGCCGTTAGCGGGGGACCTCCCGAGTACTTC. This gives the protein CASSTAVSGGPPEYF.